The rows below give T cell receptor beta chains drawn from one sample of a study of blood T cell repertoires in COVID-19. Only in-frame clones appear in the TCRdb table, and some are missing; sequencing was by immunoSEQ multiplex PCR. The table records under 70,000 clones, about nine tenths of them present only once. Source material: peripheral blood. The receptors were sampled from a woman aged 55-70 years with active or convalescent COVID-19. CDR3s include the opening cysteine and the closing phenylalanine or tryptophan. Each record gives: V gene, D gene, clone size, J gene, CDR3 length, CDR3 protein, CDR3 DNA. The D gene is left open where the match is weak. Clone size is given for some rows only: seen once, a few or many times, or a class if the clone is expanded.

>TRBV6-5|-|-|TRBJ1-5|14
CASRPTRSNQPQHF
TGTGCCAGCAGACCAACTCGTAGCAATCAGCCCCAGCATTTT
>TRBV18|TRBD1|-|TRBJ2-5|15
CASSPGTVFQETQYF
TGTGCCAGCTCACCGGGGACAGTCTTCCAAGAGACCCAGTACTTC
>TRBV30|TRBD1|-|TRBJ1-1|13
CAWSDRGRTEAFF
TGTGCCTGGAGTGACAGGGGGAGGACTGAAGCTTTCTTT
>TRBV6-5|-|-|TRBJ1-2|14
CASSARVEGYGYTF
TGTGCCAGCAGCGCCAGGGTGGAGGGCTATGGCTACACCTTC
>TRBV6-5|TRBD2|once|TRBJ2-1|15
CATTRPGTSVDEQFF
TGTGCCACCACCAGACCCGGGACTAGCGTCGATGAGCAGTTCTTC
>TRBV6-5|TRBD2|-|TRBJ2-3|15
CASSRGAGPSDTQYF
TGTGCCAGCAGTAGGGGAGCGGGGCCATCGGATACGCAGTATTTT
>TRBV18|-|-|TRBJ2-6|15
CASSPAGGGANVLTF
TGTGCCAGCTCACCGGCGGGCGGCGGGGCCAACGTCCTGACTTTC
>TRBV6-5|TRBD1|-|TRBJ1-5|13
CASIGQVNQPQHF
TGTGCCAGCATTGGACAGGTTAATCAGCCCCAGCATTTT
>TRBV9|TRBD2|-|TRBJ2-2|16
CASSVAAGDYTGELFF
TGTGCCAGCAGCGTAGCGGCGGGAGATTACACCGGGGAGCTGTTTTTT
>TRBV30|-|few|TRBJ1-5|13
CAWSVYRDQPQHF
TGTGCCTGGAGTGTATACCGGGATCAGCCCCAGCATTTT
>TRBV28|TRBD1|once|TRBJ1-5|13
CASSLQGAKPQHF
TGTGCCAGCAGTCTACAGGGGGCTAAGCCCCAGCATTTT
>TRBV3-1/TRBV3-2|-|-|TRBJ1-2|14
CASSQEPQGAGYTF
TGTGCCAGCAGCCAAGAGCCCCAAGGGGCAGGCTACACCTTC
>TRBV27|-|-|TRBJ1-2|15
CASSYGGGVHYGYTF
TGTGCCAGCAGTTATGGGGGGGGCGTGCACTATGGCTACACCTTC
>TRBV15|-|once|TRBJ1-1|16
CATSRDGGKLNTEAFF
TGTGCCACCAGCAGAGATGGGGGGAAATTGAACACTGAAGCTTTCTTT
>TRBV6-1|-|-|TRBJ2-7|14
CASSERGSSYEQYF
TGTGCCAGCAGTGAACGGGGTTCCTCCTACGAGCAGTACTTC
>TRBV24-1|-|-|TRBJ2-1|16
CATSDWDIGTYNEQFF
TGTGCCACCAGTGATTGGGACATAGGCACCTACAATGAGCAGTTCTTC
>TRBV5-1|TRBD1|-|TRBJ2-1|15
CASSQRTGGYNEQFF
TGCGCCAGCAGCCAGAGGACAGGGGGCTACAATGAGCAGTTCTTC
>TRBV6-1|-|-|TRBJ2-1|16
CASSAYPGGNYNEQFF
TGTGCCAGCAGTGCATATCCGGGCGGGAATTACAATGAGCAGTTCTTC
>TRBV20-1|-|few|TRBJ1-2|11
CSAKTGDGYTF
TGCAGTGCCAAGACGGGGGATGGCTACACCTTC
>TRBV18|TRBD1|-|TRBJ2-2|14
CASSPRTGTGELFF
TGTGCCAGCTCACCACGGACAGGCACCGGGGAGCTGTTTTTT
>TRBV7-9|-|-|TRBJ2-1|14
CASSADPSYNEQFF
TGTGCCAGCTCGGCGGATCCGTCGTACAATGAGCAGTTCTTC
>TRBV28|-|-|TRBJ2-7|12
CASSRDKDEQYF
TGTGCCAGCAGCCGGGACAAGGACGAGCAGTACTTC
>TRBV27|-|-|TRBJ2-6|13
CASSSSGANVLTF
TGTGCCAGCAGCTCCTCTGGGGCCAACGTCCTGACTTTC
>TRBV30|TRBD1|few|TRBJ1-1|12
CAAGGGKTEAFF
TGTGCCGCAGGGGGCGGAAAAACTGAAGCTTTCTTT
>TRBV28|-|-|TRBJ1-2|14
CASSPTGYSYGYTF
TGTGCCAGCAGTCCTACAGGGTATTCCTATGGCTACACCTTC
>TRBV28|-|-|TRBJ1-1|15
CASSLRQPGGTEAFF
TGTGCCAGCAGTCTTCGACAGCCGGGGGGCACTGAAGCTTTCTTT
>TRBV14|TRBD2|-|TRBJ2-3|18
CASSQERRAGGPPDTQYF
TGTGCCAGCAGCCAAGAAAGGAGAGCGGGAGGGCCCCCAGATACGCAGTATTTT
>TRBV27|-|-|TRBJ1-5|14
CASRGGTSNQPQHF
TGTGCCAGCCGGGGAGGCACGAGCAATCAGCCCCAGCATTTT
>TRBV5-1|-|-|TRBJ2-2|15
CASSSRRADTGELFF
TGCGCCAGCAGCTCTCGGCGGGCAGACACCGGGGAGCTGTTTTTT
>TRBV9|-|-|TRBJ2-1|14
CASSVGGVNNEQFF
TGTGCCAGCAGCGTAGGGGGCGTGAACAATGAGCAGTTCTTC
>TRBV28|TRBD2|-|TRBJ2-3|16
CASSPRERGSTDTQYF
TGTGCCAGCAGCCCCAGGGAGCGGGGATCCACAGATACGCAGTATTTT
>TRBV28|-|-|TRBJ1-4|16
CASSLTGRGIREKLFF
TGTGCCAGCAGTTTAACCGGCAGGGGAATCCGCGAAAAACTGTTTTTT
>TRBV6-6|TRBD1|few|TRBJ2-3|14
CASKGALPEGTQYF
TGTGCCAGCAAGGGGGCACTCCCCGAGGGTACGCAGTATTTT
>TRBV9|TRBD1|-|TRBJ1-6|14
CASSAGTDNSPLHF
TGTGCCAGCAGCGCCGGGACAGATAATTCACCCCTCCACTTT
>TRBV7-8|TRBD2|-|TRBJ2-7|16
CASSPQRTSGSYEQYF
TGTGCCAGCAGCCCGCAACGGACTAGCGGCTCCTACGAGCAGTACTTC
>TRBV24-1|TRBD1|-|TRBJ1-5|16
CATSDPGQGSNQPQHF
TGTGCCACCAGTGACCCGGGACAGGGGAGCAATCAGCCCCAGCATTTT